This T cell receptor (beta chain) came from a study of CDR3 diversity in severe acne (dated by TCRdb to 2018 to 2020). The CDR3 holds 11 amino acids from the cysteine to the phenylalanine. The entry retains the CDR3 DNA only, 33 bases that are in frame from base 1. CDR1 and CDR2, per the germline V gene (reference sequence), are DFQATT and SNEGSKA. This clonotype has just a few counts. No antigen is known for it. At one of its ends the junction is not consistent with the germline gene, which may arise from a read error. The library was produced with PCR. TCRdb lists the instrument as Illumina HiSeq 2000. The raw public reads went through TCRdb reprocessing: fastp at Q25, MiXCR clone calling, in-frame beta chains kept. When rows share a CDR3 protein, they turn into one entry using the most common DNA and genes. In this sample the table shows fewer than 100,000 distinct CDR3 sequences, 45% to 55% of which occur a single time. The top ten constitute approximately 15% of the sample.

Sequences were obtained from blood. The chain is encoded by TRBV20-1 joined to TRBJ2-2; confidence is insufficient to name the D gene. The origin of this receptor is a male donor in good health, without acne. The sequenced DNA is TGCAGTGCTAGAGGCACCGAGGAGCTGTTTTTT. This encodes CSARGTEELFF.